Listed here are 21 T cell receptor beta chains from one sample, sequenced in a study of PD-1 blockade in classical Hodgkin lymphoma. Following autologous stem cell transplantation, relapse occurred in every patient, and exposure to brentuximab vedotin varied. Magnetic negative selection isolated CD8+ T cells from thawed PBMCs. Repertoires were generated with immunoSEQ multiplex PCR, while TCRdb's copy carries only in-frame clones and drops some. The repertoire consists of fewer than 30,000 clones, with about 90% occurring once and the leading ten covering approximately 6.3%. Material: CD8+ T cells from blood, obtained at baseline. Receptors were obtained from a human donor with classical Hodgkin lymphoma.

The chain has TRBV11-2 and TRBJ1-4; the D is unclear. Germline values: CDR1 SGHAT, CDR2 FQNNGV. V lost 3 bases to trimming and J lost 5 bases, with 13 bases between them. This CDR3 has 15 residues. CDR3 nucleotide sequence: TGTGCCAGCAGCTTCCCCCGTAGCCAAAATGAAAAACTGTTTTTT. Its protein product is CASSFPRSQNEKLFF.

This clone was detected only a few times. This chain uses TRBV2 with TRBJ1-1; D not resolved. CDR3 length: 13 amino acids. Per the germline V gene, CDR1 is SNHLY and CDR2 is FYNNEI. V lost 0 bases, J lost 1 base, and 3 bases lay in between. The CDR3 DNA is TGTGCCAGCAGTGAAGCGAGGAACACTGAAGCTTTCTTT. Protein product: CASSEARNTEAFF. Full variable domain (remainder filled in from reference TRBV2 and TRBJ1-1): EPEVTQTPSHQVTQMGQEVILRCVPISNHLYFYWYRQILGQKVEFLVSFYNNEISEKSEIFDDQFSVERPDGSNFTLKIRSTKLEDSAMYFCASSEARNTEAFFGQGTRLTVV.

V gene TRBV6-7 combines with J gene TRBJ2-3, with 11 bases matching TRBD2. Being an ORF, TRBV6-7 has a function that is uncertain. Unmatched junction bases numbered 10, after V lost 4 bases and J lost 7 bases. The CDR3 totals 16 residues. CDR3 sequence (DNA): TGTGCCAGCAGTTTTAGCGGGAGGGGACATTTTAATACGCAGTATTTT. Residues: CASSFSGRGHFNTQYF.

This chain connects TRBV25-1 to TRBJ1-4; D is unresolved. Trimming pared 5 bases from V and 3 bases from J, leaving 13 bases between. Looked up from germline, CDR1 is MGHDK and CDR2 is SYGVNS. The CDR3 contains 15 residues. The CDR3 bases are TGTGCCAGCAGTTTTGGGTTTCGGTCTAATGAAAAACTGTTTTTT. It codes for CASSFGFRSNEKLFF.

The chain has TRBV4-2 and TRBJ2-5, with 8 bases lining up with TRBD2. CDR3 length: 15 residues. V shed 6 bases and J 2 bases; nucleotides not matched to a gene: 8. Germline assignment: CDR1 LGHNA and CDR2 YNFKEQ. The DNA for the CDR3 is TGTGCCAGCAGACTCATAGCGGGACCTCAAGAGACCCAGTACTTC. As protein: CASRLIAGPQETQYF.

The rearrangement uses TRBV5-1 and TRBJ2-7, with unresolved D. This CDR3 is built from 16 residues. Germline V CDR1 and CDR2: SGHRS, YFSETQ. Trimming left V 0 bases short and J 5 bases short, with 18 bases between. CDR3: CASSLEITAIWNEQYF. For the CDR3, the DNA is TGCGCCAGCAGCTTGGAGATAACAGCGATTTGGAACGAGCAGTACTTC. The entire variable domain, with the rest obtained from reference TRBV5-1 and TRBJ2-7, is as follows: KAGVTQTPRYLIKTRGQQVTLSCSPISGHRSVSWYQQTPGQGLQFLFEYFSETQRNKGNFPGRFSGRQFSNSRSEMNVSTLELGDSALYLCASSLEITAIWNEQYFGPGTRLTVT.

This clone was seen only once. The V call is TRBV29-1, the J call TRBJ2-3; TRBD2 agrees at 9 bases. CDR3 length: 17 amino acids. The V gene end was trimmed by 4 bases and the J gene end by 0 bases; junction bases not matched to a gene: 11. Per the germline V gene, CDR1 is SQVTM and CDR2 is ANQGSEA. CDR3 bases: TGCAGCGTTGGGGGGGCTAGCGGGGTTACTAGCACAGATACGCAGTATTTT. Protein sequence: CSVGGASGVTSTDTQYF.

The rearrangement uses TRBV29-1 and TRBJ2-1; the D call may be TRBD1 or TRBD2 (5 bases each). V shed 3 bases and J shed 9 bases, with 12 bases lying between them. The CDR3 runs 12 residues. Germline CDR1 SQVTM, CDR2 ANQGSEA. CDR3 loop: CSVDRGAAEQFF. The CDR3 DNA follows: TGCAGCGTTGATCGAGGGGCGGCTGAGCAGTTCTTC.

The chain carries TRBV11-2 and TRBJ2-7; D is perhaps TRBD2 (5 bases). Per germline, CDR1 SGHAT and CDR2 FQNNGV. There are 17 residues in the CDR3. Trimming removed 8 bases from V and 3 bases from J, with 26 bases in between. The CDR3 sequence is CASSLATDWAPHYEQYF. Written as DNA, the CDR3 is TGTGCCAGCTCCCTCGCAACGGACTGGGCCCCCCACTACGAGCAGTACTTC. Filled out from reference TRBV11-2 and TRBJ2-7, the complete variable domain reads EAGVAQSPRYKIIEKRQSVAFWCNPISGHATLYWYQQILGQGPKLLIQFQNNGVVDDSQLPKDRFSAERLKGVDSTLKIQPAKLEDSAVYLCASSLATDWAPHYEQYFGPGTRLTVT.

The J gene is TRBJ2-7, the V gene TRBV19; tentative D call: TRBD2 (5 bases). This CDR3 region has 13 residues. The V end was cut by 4 bases, the J end by 0 bases, with 7 bases between. Germline CDR1 reads LNHDA; CDR2 reads SQIVND (reference sequence). The CDR3 loop is CASSSDYSYEQYF. Written as DNA, the CDR3 is TGTGCCAGTAGTAGCGACTACTCCTACGAGCAGTACTTC. Based on the CDR3 plus reference TRBV19 and TRBJ2-7, the full variable domain is DGGITQSPKYLFRKEGQNVTLSCEQNLNHDAMYWYRQDPGQGLRLIYYSQIVNDFQKGDIAEGYSVSREKKESFPLTVTSAQKNPTAFYLCASSSDYSYEQYFGPGTRLTVT.

The chain links TRBV9 to TRBJ2-7; D might be TRBD1 or TRBD2, each matching 6 bases. This CDR3 is 15 amino acids long. Per germline, CDR1 SGDLS and CDR2 YYNGEE. V lost 0 bases to trimming and J lost 4 bases, with 14 bases between them. The CDR3 DNA follows: TGTGCCAGCAGCGTAGACCGGGGGCTAGGTTACGAGCAGTACTTC. This codes for CASSVDRGLGYEQYF.

V is TRBV30 and J is TRBJ2-7, with D unclear. The CDR3 runs 14 residues. The germline V gene has CDR1 GTSNPN and CDR2 SVGIG (reference sequence). V was shortened by 0 bases and J by 0 bases, with 9 bases between the two germline ends. The CDR3 coding sequence is TGTGCCTGGAGTGTTGTCGGCAGCTCCTACGAGCAGTACTTC. It is translated as CAWSVVGSSYEQYF.

This chain joins TRBV7-9 and TRBJ2-1, with a possible D match to TRBD2 (6 bases). V was clipped by 6 bases and J by 3 bases, with 18 bases between them. The CDR3 contains 16 residues. CDR1 and CDR2 from the germline V gene are SEHNR and FQNEAQ (reference sequence). As DNA, the CDR3 is TGTGCCAGCAGTCTAGCCGGAAGCGGGCACTACAATGAGCAGTTCTTC. Translated: CASSLAGSGHYNEQFF.

The rearrangement links TRBV9 to TRBJ2-5; no clear D. The V and J ends lost 4 bases and 2 bases respectively, with 9 bases between them. The CDR3 has 13 residues. Looked up from germline, CDR1 is SGDLS and CDR2 is YYNGEE. The CDR3 loop is CASSSPLQETQYF. CDR3 DNA sequence: TGTGCCAGCAGCTCTCCCCTACAAGAGACCCAGTACTTC.

This chain links TRBV7-2 with TRBJ2-3, with D possibly being TRBD2 (6 bases). V was cut by 4 bases and J by 2 bases, with 16 bases left in between. The CDR3 length is 16 residues. CDR1 and CDR2 from the germline V gene are SGHTA and FQGNSA. Written as DNA, the CDR3 is TGTGCCAGCAGCTCTTTAGCGGTTAGGACCACAGATACGCAGTATTTT. Translation: CASSSLAVRTTDTQYF.

The rearrangement links TRBV7-9 to TRBJ1-2; 7 positions match TRBD1. V dropped 5 bases and J dropped 4; count of bases not matched to a gene: 13. CDR1 and CDR2 (germline): SEHNR, FQNEAQ (reference sequence). There are 16 residues in the CDR3. The CDR3 coding sequence is TGTGCCAGCAGCCCTACTGCCGGGACAGAACGCTATGGCTACACCTTC. It translates to CASSPTAGTERYGYTF.

The gene calls are TRBV21-1 and TRBJ2-2; the table's D call of TRBD2 was not tested on the DNA. TRBV21-1 is listed as a pseudogene. This CDR3 contains 13 residues. The CDR3 DNA reads as TGTGCCAGCAGCAAAGTAGTTTGCGGGGAGCTGTTTTTT. Translation gives CASSKVVCGELFF.

The J gene is TRBJ2-7, the V gene TRBV5-6; 7 nucleotides line up with TRBD2. From germline, CDR1 is SGHDT and CDR2 YYEEEE. With V trimmed by 5 bases and J by 4 bases, 15 bases remained unmatched. CDR3 length: 16 amino acids. The CDR3 nucleotides are TGTGCCAGCAGTCCAGGACTAGGTGGGGCCCCTTACGAGCAGTACTTC. Protein sequence: CASSPGLGGAPYEQYF.

The rearrangement links TRBV5-4 to TRBJ2-5; 7 bases fit TRBD1. The CDR3 runs to 14 residues. Germline V gene data show CDR1 as SGHNT and CDR2 as YYREEE (reference sequence). Unmatched junction bases numbered 7, after V lost 3 bases and J lost 5 bases. DNA of the CDR3: TGTGCCAGCAGCTATGAGGACAGGAGTGAGACCCAGTACTTC. Protein sequence: CASSYEDRSETQYF.

The rearrangement joins TRBV28 to TRBJ1-2; a possible D gene is TRBD1 (5 bases). Germline-derived CDR1 and CDR2 are MDHEN and SYDVKM. This CDR3 has 15 residues. Deletions cut 8 bases from V and 3 bases from J, with 19 bases between. In DNA form, the CDR3 reads TGTGCCAGCCACAAATTGCCCAGGGAATACTATGGCTACACCTTC. The encoded protein is CASHKLPREYYGYTF.

The chain links TRBV27 to TRBJ2-5; D gene unclear. Trimming took 3 bases from V and 4 from J, leaving 12 bases between them. Germline V gene lookup returns CDR1 MNHEY and CDR2 SMNVEV (reference sequence). This CDR3 spans 14 amino acids. The CDR3 DNA follows: TGTGCCAGCAGTTTTTATCCGGGTTCAGAGACCCAGTACTTC. This gives the protein CASSFYPGSETQYF.